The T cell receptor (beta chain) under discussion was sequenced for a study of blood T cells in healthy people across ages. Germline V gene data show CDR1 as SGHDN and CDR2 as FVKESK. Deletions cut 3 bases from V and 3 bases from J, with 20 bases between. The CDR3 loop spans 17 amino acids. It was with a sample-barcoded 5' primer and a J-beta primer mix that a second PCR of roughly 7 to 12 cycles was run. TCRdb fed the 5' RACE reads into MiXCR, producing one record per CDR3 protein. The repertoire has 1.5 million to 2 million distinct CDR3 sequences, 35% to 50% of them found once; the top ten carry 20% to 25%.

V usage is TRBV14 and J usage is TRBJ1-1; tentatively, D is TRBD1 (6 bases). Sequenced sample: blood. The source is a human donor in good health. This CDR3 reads CASSHHRVGALDTEAFF. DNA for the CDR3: TGTGCCAGCAGCCATCATAGGGTGGGGGCCCTAGACACTGAAGCTTTCTTT. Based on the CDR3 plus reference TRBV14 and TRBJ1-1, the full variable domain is EAGVTQFPSHSVIEKGQTVTLRCDPISGHDNLYWYRRVMGKEIKFLLHFVKESKQDESGMPNNRFLAERTGGTYSTLKVQPAELEDSGVYFCASSHHRVGALDTEAFFGQGTRLTVV.